Presented here are 13 T cell receptor beta chains from one specimen sequenced in a study of OX40 agonist ivuxolimab in advanced cancers. Produced via immunoSEQ multiplex PCR; TCRdb's table is partial and in-frame only. The sample has approximately 100,000 clones; 80% to 90% are singletons. Source: CD4+ or CD8+ T cells sorted from blood, taken in a trial of the OX40 agonist ivuxolimab. Receptors originate from an adult with an advanced solid tumor such as melanoma, head and neck, liver or kidney cancer.

The chain couples TRBV15 to TRBJ1-2; a possible D gene is TRBD1 (6 bases). Germline CDR1 is LNHNV and CDR2 is YYDKDF (reference sequence). V was cut by 1 base and J by 8 bases, with 8 bases left in between. This CDR3 is 12 amino acids long. The CDR3 is CATSRATGGYTF. The CDR3 DNA reads TGTGCCACCAGCAGAGCTACAGGGGGCTACACCTTC.

This clone is a singleton in its sample. The chain uses TRBV5-1 and TRBJ2-5, with 12 bases that match TRBD2. This CDR3 has 16 amino acids. Germline V gives CDR1 SGHRS, CDR2 YFSETQ. Trimming at V came to 3 bases and at J to 5 bases, leaving 8 bases not matched to a gene. The CDR3 region has the DNA TGCGCCAGCAGCTCCGGGGCTAGCGGGGGGGCGGAGACCCAGTACTTC. It codes for CASSSGASGGAETQYF.

The rearrangement uses TRBV5-1 and TRBJ2-3; TRBD1 might be the D (5 bases). This CDR3 has 15 amino acids. Deletions cut 0 bases from V and 3 bases from J, with 11 bases between. Germline assignment: CDR1 SGHRS and CDR2 YFSETQ. The CDR3 loop is CASSLGQGLTDTQYF. CDR3 in DNA: TGCGCCAGCAGCTTGGGGCAGGGTCTGACAGATACGCAGTATTTT.

The chain recombines TRBV5-1 with TRBJ2-2; TRBD1 matches at 8 bases. Germline V gene data show CDR1 as SGHRS and CDR2 as YFSETQ. Trimming took 4 bases from V and 1 from J; bases not matched to a gene: 3. The CDR3 is made up of 15 amino acids. The CDR3 nucleotides are TGCGCCAGCAGCCCCGGGACAGGGAACACCGGGGAGCTGTTTTTT. Translated, it gives CASSPGTGNTGELFF.

CDR3: CASSQDQGNYGYTF. In DNA form, the CDR3 reads TGCGCCAGCAGCCAAGACCAGGGGAACTATGGCTACACCTTC. The rearrangement joins TRBV4-3 to TRBJ1-2, with a possible D match to TRBD1 (6 bases). Per the germline V gene, CDR1 is LGHNA and CDR2 is YSLEER. The ends were cut back, 0 bases at V and 2 bases at J, with 7 bases in the middle. The length of the CDR3 is 14 residues.

The J gene is TRBJ1-5, the V gene TRBV4-1; D might be TRBD1 (6 bases). Germline CDR1 reads MGHRA; CDR2 reads YSYEKL. V was pared by 2 bases and J by 0 bases, with 8 bases between. The CDR3 is made up of 15 amino acids. The CDR3 spells CASSQLDSSNQPQHF. CDR3 in DNA: TGCGCCAGCAGCCAACTGGACAGTAGCAATCAGCCCCAGCATTTT.

The chain combines TRBV9 with TRBJ2-7; TRBD2 matches at 12 bases. J gave up 2 bases and V 4 bases, and 4 bases lay outside the gene matches. Germline loops: CDR1 SGDLS, CDR2 YYNGEE. The CDR3 is 15 residues long. The chain's CDR3 is CASSQTSGGPYEQYF. CDR3 in DNA: TGTGCCAGCAGCCAAACTAGCGGGGGGCCCTACGAGCAGTACTTC.

This chain links TRBV5-1 with TRBJ1-4; the D is unclear. Germline V gene data show CDR1 as SGHRS and CDR2 as YFSETQ. Trimming took 0 bases from V and 1 from J, leaving 4 bases between them. There are 14 residues in the CDR3. DNA for the CDR3: TGCGCCAGCAGCTTGGTCGGAACTAATGAAAAACTGTTTTTT. Protein sequence: CASSLVGTNEKLFF.

This chain uses TRBV5-1 with TRBJ2-1; the match to TRBD2 covers 7 bases. CDR3 length equals 14 residues. CDR1 is SGHRS and CDR2 is YFSETQ in the germline V gene. V was clipped by 0 bases and J by 5 bases; unmatched bases: 2. The CDR3 DNA is TGCGCCAGCAGCTTGGTTGCGGGGGACAATGAGCAGTTCTTC. Its translation: CASSLVAGDNEQFF. Complete variable domain (other parts from reference TRBV5-1 and TRBJ2-1): KAGVTQTPRYLIKTRGQQVTLSCSPISGHRSVSWYQQTPGQGLQFLFEYFSETQRNKGNFPGRFSGRQFSNSRSEMNVSTLELGDSALYLCASSLVAGDNEQFFGPGTRLTVL.

CDR3 nucleotide sequence: TGTGCCAGCAGCTTAGGGGACAGGGGGCTCACAGATACGCAGTATTTT. Its protein is CASSLGDRGLTDTQYF. The chain carries TRBV7-9 and TRBJ2-3; 12 bases align to TRBD1. The CDR3 length is 16 residues. The germline CDR1 and CDR2 sequences are SEHNR and FQNEAQ (reference sequence). Losses at the gene ends were 1 base for V and 2 bases for J; bases not matched to a gene: 1.

The CDR3 DNA reads TGTGCCAGCAGCTTGAAGGGTGTGTGGTACTTC. Translation gives CASSLKGVWYF. The chain joins TRBV11-2 to TRBJ2-7, with D uncertain. This CDR3 comprises 11 residues. V was clipped by 3 bases and J by 12 bases, with 12 bases between them. Per the germline V gene, CDR1 is SGHAT and CDR2 is FQNNGV.

The chain couples TRBV9 to TRBJ1-4, with 7 bases identical to TRBD1. The CDR3 totals 16 residues. After removal of 4 bases from V and 4 bases from J, the junction contained 10 bases not matched to a gene. The germline V gene has CDR1 SGDLS and CDR2 YYNGEE. The CDR3 sequence: CASSPHPAGGNEKLFF. The CDR3 bases are TGTGCCAGCAGCCCACATCCGGCAGGGGGTAATGAAAAACTGTTTTTT.

The rearrangement joins TRBV28 to TRBJ2-6; no firm D call. Germline V gene data show CDR1 as MDHEN and CDR2 as SYDVKM. V was trimmed by 6 bases and J by 1 base, leaving 7 bases between them. The CDR3 runs 14 residues. Here the CDR3 reads CASSLFSGANVLTF. The DNA for the CDR3 is TGTGCCAGCAGCCTATTTTCTGGGGCCAACGTCCTGACTTTC.